A single T cell receptor (beta chain) is shown here with its context. V dropped 6 bases and J dropped 2; count of bases not matched to a gene: 5. CDR3 size: 15 residues. The germline gives CDR1 MDHEN, CDR2 SYDVKM. In the study's own analysis: Estimated nucleated cell counts came from reference gene primer amplification. The repertoire was sequenced with immunoSEQ multiplex PCR; TCRdb's copy has only in-frame clones and lacks some. From that table come the V and J calls and clone size; the DNA was used to work out D and trimming. The sample holds about 480,000 clones, approximately 90% seen once. This entry belongs to a study of blood T cell repertoires in COVID-19. Study background: In each case, the material was cDNA or gDNA derived from T cells, B-cell-depleted T cells, or PBMCs.

The chain uses TRBV28 and TRBJ2-1; 9 bases match TRBD1. This clonotype was sampled from a woman aged 25 to 39 with acute or convalescent COVID-19. Input material: peripheral blood. CDR3 sequence: CASRKGQGTYNEQFF. CDR3 coding DNA: TGTGCCAGCAGGAAGGGACAGGGCACCTACAATGAGCAGTTCTTC.